This T cell receptor beta chain was observed in a study of blood T cells in healthy people across ages. Using a J-beta primer mix together with a sample-barcoded 5' primer, a second PCR was run for about 7 to 12 cycles. Each cDNA molecule received a tag from a template-switch adaptor that had 12 random nucleotides. TCRdb called the 5' RACE reads again in MiXCR, with one record for every CDR3 protein. The sample shows 630,000 or so distinct CDR3 sequences, 32% of them seen only once. In its sample, this clonotype was seen many times. Its antigen is still unknown. The germline CDR1 and CDR2 sequences are SGHTA and FQGNSA. The CDR3 is 15 residues long. The V and J ends lost 5 bases and 0 bases respectively, with 14 bases between them. Study-wide points: Higher naive T cell percentage went strongly together with higher TCR beta diversity. A conclusive naive versus antigen-experienced comparison was prevented by the unsorted PBMCs.

The source of this sequence is an elderly woman in good health. This chain joins TRBV7-2 and TRBJ2-7; D possibly uses TRBD1 or TRBD2 (5 bases each). The sequencing input was blood. The DNA of the CDR3 is TGTGCCAGCAGCGAAGCACTTGGGGGCTCCTACGAGCAGTACTTC. Its protein is CASSEALGGSYEQYF.